This T cell receptor beta chain was obtained from a study of preoperative IRX-2 immunotherapy in early breast cancer. Sequencing was performed with immunoSEQ multiplex PCR; in TCRdb, only in-frame clones are kept and a portion is missing. The table has under 40,000 clones, roughly 89% seen once; the top ten hold 1.6%. Treatment reported: preoperative locoregional IRX-2 cytokine immunotherapy. CDR3 length: 15 amino acids. The V gene lost 5 bases and the J gene lost 0 bases, with 11 bases spanning the gap. CDR1 and CDR2 from the germline V gene are MNHGY and SAAAGT. The clonotype was recovered from a human donor with breast cancer. The J gene is TRBJ1-3, the V gene TRBV6-8, with unresolved D. The material sequenced was tumor tissue, taken after IRX-2 immunotherapy. As DNA, the CDR3 is TGTGCCAGCAGTCACGGACCCAACTCTGGAAACACCATATATTTT. Translating it yields CASSHGPNSGNTIYF.